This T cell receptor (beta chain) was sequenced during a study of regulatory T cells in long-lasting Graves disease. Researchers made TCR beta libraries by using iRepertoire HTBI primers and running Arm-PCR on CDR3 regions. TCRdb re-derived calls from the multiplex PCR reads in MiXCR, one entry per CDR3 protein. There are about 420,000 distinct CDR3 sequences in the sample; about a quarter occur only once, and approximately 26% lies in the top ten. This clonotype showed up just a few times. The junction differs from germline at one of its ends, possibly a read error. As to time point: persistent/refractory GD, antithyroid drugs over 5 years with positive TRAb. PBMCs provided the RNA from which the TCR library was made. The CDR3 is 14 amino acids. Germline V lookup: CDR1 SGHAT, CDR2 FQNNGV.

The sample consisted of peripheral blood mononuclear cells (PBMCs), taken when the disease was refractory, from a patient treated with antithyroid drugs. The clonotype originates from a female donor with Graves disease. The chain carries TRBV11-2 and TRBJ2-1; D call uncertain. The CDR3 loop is CASSQDLVAHEQFF. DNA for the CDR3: TGCGCCAGCAGCCAAGATCTGGTAGCCCATGAGCAGTTCTTC. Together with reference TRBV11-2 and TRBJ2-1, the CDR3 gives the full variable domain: EAGVAQSPRYKIIEKRQSVAFWCNPISGHATLYWYQQILGQGPKLLIQFQNNGVVDDSQLPKDRFSAERLKGVDSTLKIQPAKLEDSAVYLCASSQDLVAHEQFFGPGTRLTVL.